Each of the 18 T cell receptor beta chains below was sequenced from the same sample in a study of blood T cell repertoires in COVID-19. Profiled with immunoSEQ multiplex PCR; TCRdb holds only in-frame clones, not every one. The sample includes some 150,000 clones, around four fifths of them seen just once. The sequencing sample was made of peripheral blood. These receptors all stem from a man between 65 and 85 years old with acute or convalescent COVID-19.

The V call is TRBV5-6, the J call TRBJ2-2; perhaps TRBD2 as D (6 bases). Germline V CDR1 and CDR2: SGHDT, YYEEEE. Trimming took off 4 bases at V and 4 bases at J, with 11 bases between the two ends. This CDR3 is 14 amino acids long. The CDR3 nucleotides are TGTGCCAGCAGCGGCGGGACGAGCACCGGGGAGCTGTTTTTT. Residues: CASSGGTSTGELFF.

This chain joins TRBV10-3 and TRBJ1-5; D may be TRBD1 (6 bases). Germline CDR1 ENHRY, CDR2 SYGVKD. CDR3 length: 16 residues. V shed 0 bases and J shed 3 bases, with 12 bases lying between them. CDR3 sequence reads: CAISESGGQTNQPQHF. Here the CDR3 DNA reads TGTGCCATCAGTGAGTCGGGGGGGCAGACCAATCAGCCCCAGCATTTT.

The gene calls are TRBV6-1 and TRBJ1-2; D uncertain. The ends were cut back, 1 base at V and 3 bases at J, with 9 bases in the middle. CDR1 MNHNS and CDR2 SASEGT come from the germline V gene. The CDR3 runs 14 residues. In DNA, the CDR3 is TGTGCCAGCAGTGAAGGAGGGTCGGACTATGGCTACACCTTC. This sequence encodes CASSEGGSDYGYTF.

The chain is built from TRBV18 and TRBJ2-1; D unresolved. From germline, CDR1 is KGHSH and CDR2 LQKENI. The CDR3 covers 11 residues. V was trimmed by 6 bases and J by 5 bases, leaving 5 bases between them. The CDR3 reads CASSSDNEQFF. The DNA of the CDR3 is TGTGCCAGCTCCTCGGACAATGAGCAGTTCTTC.

This clone showed up just once. The rearrangement joins TRBV6-5 to TRBJ2-7; the D gene is possibly TRBD2 (6 bases). The CDR3 extends over 14 amino acids. The V gene's germline CDR1 is MNHEY and CDR2 SVGAGI. V dropped 6 bases and J dropped 4 bases, with 16 bases sitting between them. The CDR3 spells CASRTRGAEYEQYF. The CDR3 bases are TGTGCCAGCAGAACCCGCGGGGCCGAATACGAGCAGTACTTC.

This chain links TRBV19 with TRBJ2-7; TRBD2 aligns across 7 bases. Germline CDR1 reads LNHDA; CDR2 reads SQIVND (reference sequence). The trim removed 4 bases at V and 2 bases at J, leaving 5 bases unmatched. This CDR3 has 14 residues. DNA for the CDR3: TGTGCCAGTAGTAAAGCGGGGCTGACCTACGAGCAGTACTTC. Its translation: CASSKAGLTYEQYF.

This clone has at least ten counts. The V and J genes are TRBV7-3 and TRBJ1-6, with TRBD1 as a possible D gene (5 bases). Trimming shortened V by 5 bases and J by 7 bases, and 12 bases separated the two germline ends. CDR1 and CDR2 (germline): SGHTA, FQGTGA. The CDR3 runs 14 residues. The CDR3 nucleotides read TGTGCCAGCAGCGGGGGGACCTCGAATTCACCCCTCCACTTT. Its protein product is CASSGGTSNSPLHF.

The gene calls are TRBV6-2 or TRBV6-3 and TRBJ2-1; TRBD1 matches 8 bases. The CDR3 consists of 12 residues. Losses at the gene ends were 5 bases for V and 10 bases for J; bases not matched to a gene: 4. CDR1 and CDR2 (germline): MNHEY, SVGEGT. The CDR3 protein is CASSPRGREQFF. CDR3 DNA sequence: TGTGCCAGCAGTCCCAGGGGGCGAGAGCAGTTCTTC.

V is TRBV5-1 and J is TRBJ2-1; D remains ambiguous. CDR3 length equals 14 residues. Germline lookup yields CDR1 SGHRS and CDR2 YFSETQ. V was clipped by 0 bases and J by 8 bases, with 12 bases between them. The CDR3: CASSLVSEIDEQFF. The CDR3 nucleotides are TGCGCCAGCAGCTTGGTTTCGGAGATCGATGAGCAGTTCTTC.

This chain joins TRBV6-5 and TRBJ1-5; 10 nucleotides line up with TRBD1. Germline V CDR1 and CDR2: MNHEY, SVGAGI. CDR3 length equals 15 residues. After removal of 2 bases from V and 8 bases from J, the junction contained 6 bases not matched to a gene. The CDR3 sequence is CASSYRGQGREPQHF. Written as DNA, the CDR3 is TGTGCCAGCAGTTACCGGGGACAGGGGCGGGAGCCCCAGCATTTT.

This clone was picked up one time. J is TRBJ1-3 and V is TRBV30; 7 positions agree with TRBD1. CDR1 is GTSNPN and CDR2 is SVGIG in the germline V gene (reference sequence). The trim removed 0 bases at V and 1 base at J, leaving 6 bases unmatched. The CDR3 has 16 residues. CDR3 in DNA: TGTGCCTGGAGTGTATATGGGGGACAGTCTGGAAACACCATATATTTT. This codes for CAWSVYGGQSGNTIYF. Variable domain in full (rest from reference TRBV30 and TRBJ1-3): SQTIHQWPATLVQPVGSPLSLECTVEGTSNPNLYWYRQAAGRGLQLLFYSVGIGQISSEVPQNLSASRPQDRQFILSSKKLLLSDSGFYLCAWSVYGGQSGNTIYFGEGSWLTVV.

The rearrangement links TRBV18 to TRBJ2-3; D possibly corresponds to TRBD1 (5 bases). In germline, CDR1 is KGHSH, CDR2 LQKENI. Trimming removed 11 bases at V and 0 bases at J, with 15 bases between. CDR3 size: 14 residues. CDR3 sequence (DNA): TGTGCCGTCCGAGGACAACTAAGCACAGATACGCAGTATTTT. It specifies CAVRGQLSTDTQYF.

This chain uses TRBV5-1 with TRBJ2-7, with 7 bases that match TRBD1. With 3 bases clipped from V and 4 bases from J, the junction kept 7 bases outside the gene matches. The V gene's germline CDR1 is SGHRS and CDR2 YFSETQ. The CDR3 is made up of 14 amino acids. Here the CDR3 DNA reads TGCGCCAGCAGCTCGGGACAGAGAGCTTACGAGCAGTACTTC. This translates into CASSSGQRAYEQYF.

This chain connects TRBV30 to TRBJ2-1, with 7 bases fitting TRBD2. The V gene's germline CDR1 is GTSNPN and CDR2 SVGIG (reference sequence). With V trimmed by 4 bases and J by 10 bases, 7 bases remained unmatched. The CDR3 contains 12 residues. The CDR3 loop is CAWTMGGGEQFF. CDR3 DNA: TGTGCCTGGACAATGGGGGGAGGGGAGCAGTTCTTC.

The chain uses TRBV19 and TRBJ1-5; D gene unclear. The CDR3 is 15 amino acids. Trimming took 3 bases from V and 7 from J, leaving 16 bases between them. From germline, CDR1 is LNHDA and CDR2 SQIVND (reference sequence). The CDR3 reads CASSILDGRVQPQHF. CDR3 nucleotides: TGTGCCAGTAGTATCTTAGACGGGCGGGTCCAGCCCCAGCATTTT.

The chain employs TRBV4-1 and TRBJ1-2; no clear D. Germline V CDR1 and CDR2: MGHRA, YSYEKL. V was clipped by 3 bases and J by 0 bases, with 8 bases between them. This CDR3 is 14 amino acids long. The CDR3 is CASSQEGTNYGYTF. The CDR3 bases are TGCGCCAGCAGCCAGGAGGGTACTAACTATGGCTACACCTTC.

The chain joins TRBV7-9 to TRBJ1-6; 7 bases are shared with TRBD1. The V segment lost 5 bases and the J segment 10 bases; nucleotides outside the gene matches: 5. CDR1 and CDR2 from the germline V gene are SEHNR and FQNEAQ (reference sequence). This CDR3 comprises 13 residues. CDR3 sequence reads: CASSATGESPLHF. The CDR3 DNA reads as TGTGCCAGCAGCGCCACAGGGGAATCACCCCTCCACTTT.

This clone occurred once. The chain recombines TRBV7-9 with TRBJ1-1, with D tentatively TRBD1 (6 bases). The CDR3 length is 15 residues. Per the germline V gene, CDR1 is SEHNR and CDR2 is FQNEAQ (reference sequence). The V end lost 5 bases, the J end lost 1 base, and 14 bases lay between the germline ends. CDR3 protein: CASSPRGTTNTEAFF. CDR3 in DNA: TGTGCCAGCAGCCCTAGGGGGACGACGAACACTGAAGCTTTCTTT.